These T cell receptor beta chains were read from a single sample in a study of cytomegalovirus exposure and HLA in healthy donors. Sequencing was performed with immunoSEQ multiplex PCR; in TCRdb, only in-frame clones are kept and a portion is missing. The sample lists roughly 150,000 clones, more than 75% seen once, with almost 3% in the top ten. Material: PBMCs. The source of these receptors is a man younger than 35 in good health and CMV-seronegative. The CDR3 runs from the conserved cysteine through the conserved F or W. The order of the fields is D gene, J gene, V gene, clone size, CDR3 protein, CDR3 DNA. A D gene is named only where the DNA matches it firmly. Some rows have no size entry. The others give once, few or many, or a class for an expanded clone.

>TRBD1|TRBJ2-5|TRBV28|once
CASSLGTGQETQYF
TGTGCCAGCAGTTTAGGGACAGGTCAAGAGACCCAGTACTTC
>NA|TRBJ1-1|TRBV7-9|NA
CASSVEGLGNTEAFF
TGTGCCAGCAGCGTAGAGGGGCTTGGGAACACTGAAGCTTTCTTT
>NA|TRBJ2-7|TRBV25-1|once
CASSVGVNEQYF
TGTGCCAGCAGTGTAGGAGTGAACGAGCAGTACTTC
>NA|TRBJ2-6|TRBV7-9|NA
CASSLGTASGANVLTF
TGTGCCAGCAGCTTAGGGACAGCGTCCGGGGCCAACGTCCTGACTTTC
>NA|TRBJ2-3|TRBV30|NA
CAWSPLDTQYF
TGTGCCTGGAGTCCCCTAGATACGCAGTATTTT
>TRBD1|TRBJ2-7|TRBV9|NA
CASSGPGGYEQYF
TGTGCCAGCAGCGGACCAGGGGGCTACGAGCAGTACTTC
>NA|TRBJ2-3|TRBV6-4|NA
CASGQGNTQYF
TGTGCCAGCGGCCAGGGAAATACGCAGTATTTT
>NA|TRBJ1-5|TRBV6-1|NA
CASSEVGVDQPQHF
TGTGCCAGCAGTGAAGTAGGGGTAGATCAGCCCCAGCATTTT
>NA|TRBJ1-2|TRBV2|NA
CASSGTGNYGYTF
TGTGCCAGCAGTGGTACAGGGAACTATGGCTACACCTTC
>NA|TRBJ2-7|TRBV10-2|NA
CASRDSSPYEQYF
TGCGCCAGCCGGGACTCTAGTCCCTACGAGCAGTACTTC
>TRBD1|TRBJ2-1|TRBV4-3|NA
CASSQQDRDYNEQFF
TGCGCCAGCAGCCAACAGGACAGGGACTACAATGAGCAGTTCTTC
>TRBD2|TRBJ2-1|TRBV18|NA
CASSPFLAGGHNEQFF
TGTGCCAGCTCACCTTTTCTAGCGGGGGGTCACAATGAGCAGTTCTTC
>TRBD2|TRBJ2-3|TRBV2|NA
CASNQGGGGTLSTDTQYF
TGTGCCAGCAATCAAGGCGGGGGGGGCACTTTAAGCACAGATACGCAGTATTTT
>TRBD1|TRBJ1-2|TRBV4-3|NA
CASSQRQKGQENYGYTF
TGCGCCAGCAGCCAACGTCAAAAAGGACAGGAAAACTATGGCTACACCTTC
>TRBD2|TRBJ2-5|TRBV6-1|NA
CASTKREQETQYF
TGTGCCAGCACCAAGCGGGAGCAAGAGACCCAGTACTTC
>NA|TRBJ2-3|TRBV29-1|NA
CSTIRDIRTDTQYF
TGCAGCACTATCCGGGACATTCGCACAGATACGCAGTATTTT
>NA|TRBJ2-7|TRBV5-4|NA
CASSSGLVSYEQYF
TGTGCCAGCAGCTCGGGACTGGTCTCCTACGAGCAGTACTTC
>TRBD1|TRBJ1-5|TRBV2|NA
CASSADRGDNQPQHF
TGTGCCAGCAGTGCGGACAGGGGGGATAATCAGCCCCAGCATTTT
>TRBD1|TRBJ1-6|TRBV2|NA
CASSPDRVGISPLHF
TGTGCCAGCAGTCCGGACAGGGTCGGGATTTCACCCCTCCACTTT
>NA|TRBJ2-7|TRBV28|NA
CASSSQRERAYEQYF
TGTGCCAGCAGTTCACAGAGGGAGAGGGCCTACGAGCAGTACTTC
>NA|TRBJ2-7|TRBV7-9|NA
CASIPSSGSPPGEQYF
TGTGCCAGCATCCCAAGTAGCGGTTCTCCCCCCGGCGAGCAGTACTTC
>NA|TRBJ1-2|TRBV5-4|NA
CASSLGLENYGYTF
TGTGCCAGCAGCTTGGGACTGGAAAACTATGGCTACACCTTC
>NA|TRBJ2-1|TRBV11-2|NA
CASSHRVLGYNEQFF
TGTGCCAGCAGTCACAGGGTCCTAGGATACAATGAGCAGTTCTTC
>TRBD2|TRBJ2-5|TRBV27|NA
CASSGLAGVETQYF
TGTGCCAGCAGCGGACTAGCGGGAGTAGAGACCCAGTACTTC
>TRBD1|TRBJ2-7|TRBV7-2|NA
CASSPTGGYEQYF
TGTGCCAGCAGCCCGACAGGGGGCTACGAGCAGTACTTC
>NA|TRBJ2-1|TRBV30|NA
CAWSVRSLVEQFF
TGTGCCTGGAGTGTACGTTCCCTAGTTGAGCAGTTCTTC
>TRBD1|TRBJ1-2|TRBV4-1|once
CASSQGLDRADYGYTF
TGCGCCAGCAGCCAAGGTTTGGACAGGGCCGACTATGGCTACACCTTC
>NA|TRBJ2-5|TRBV5-1|NA
CASSFGQTQETQYF
TGCGCCAGCAGCTTCGGACAGACACAAGAGACCCAGTACTTC
>TRBD1|TRBJ1-2|TRBV27|NA
CASSSRDRYGYTF
TGTGCCAGCAGTTCCCGGGACAGATATGGCTACACCTTC
>TRBD1|TRBJ1-2|TRBV15|few
CATSSGLTGGSHGYTF
TGTGCCACCAGCAGTGGTCTTACAGGGGGGAGTCATGGCTACACCTTC
>TRBD2|TRBJ2-2|TRBV7-9|NA
CASSLETSGFTGELFF
TGTGCCAGCAGCTTAGAGACTAGCGGGTTCACCGGGGAGCTGTTTTTT
>NA|TRBJ2-5|TRBV5-6|NA
CASSLEAGGSGSGQYF
TGTGCCAGCAGCCTGGAGGCTGGCGGGTCTGGGAGTGGCCAGTACTTC
>NA|TRBJ2-1|TRBV7-9|once
CASSKRSGYNEQFF
TGTGCCAGCAGCAAACGTAGCGGCTACAATGAGCAGTTCTTC
>NA|TRBJ2-7|TRBV6-6|NA
CASSYSAGTPNYEQYF
TGTGCCAGCAGTTACTCAGCAGGAACCCCCAACTACGAGCAGTACTTC
>NA|TRBJ1-2|TRBV5-1|NA
CASSFTSRLTGNYGYTF
TGCGCCAGCAGCTTTACCTCCCGCCTCACAGGGAACTATGGCTACACCTTC
>TRBD1|TRBJ1-1|TRBV9|NA
CASSGDRVAEAFF
TGTGCCAGCAGCGGCGACAGGGTCGCTGAAGCTTTCTTT
>TRBD1|TRBJ2-3|TRBV5-1|NA
CASSPDRVIGDTQYF
TGCGCCAGCAGCCCGGACAGGGTCATTGGAGATACGCAGTATTTT
>NA|TRBJ1-2|TRBV6-1|NA
CASSEQFNRVGYGYTF
TGTGCCAGCAGTGAACAGTTCAACAGGGTGGGTTATGGCTACACCTTC
>TRBD2|TRBJ2-5|TRBV5-1|NA
CASKRLAGGFEETQYF
TGCGCCAGCAAACGTCTAGCGGGAGGATTCGAAGAGACCCAGTACTTC
>NA|TRBJ2-6|TRBV5-1|NA
CASRMSSGANVLTF
TGCGCCAGCAGAATGAGCTCTGGGGCCAACGTCCTGACTTTC
>NA|TRBJ1-5|TRBV10-1|NA
CASSESLQPNQPQHF
TGCGCCAGCAGTGAGTCGCTACAGCCTAATCAGCCCCAGCATTTT
>TRBD1|TRBJ1-4|TRBV28|once
CASSQGDTTNEKLFF
TGTGCCAGCAGTCAGGGGGACACAACTAATGAAAAACTGTTTTTT
>NA|TRBJ2-2|TRBV19|NA
CASKRILNTGELFF
TGTGCCAGTAAGCGCATTCTAAACACCGGGGAGCTGTTTTTT
>TRBD2|TRBJ2-1|TRBV7-6|NA
CASSPQLAGGGNEQFF
TGTGCCAGCAGCCCGCAACTAGCGGGGGGTGGGAATGAGCAGTTCTTC
>TRBD1|TRBJ1-6|TRBV2|few
CASKGSGGPPLHF
TGTGCCAGCAAAGGGTCAGGGGGGCCACCCCTCCACTTT
>NA|TRBJ2-1|TRBV29-1|NA
CSVGGISYNEQFF
TGCAGCGTTGGCGGGATCTCCTACAATGAGCAGTTCTTC
>NA|TRBJ1-2|TRBV6-5|NA
CASSYTDRSGYTF
TGTGCCAGCAGTTACACTGACAGGTCCGGCTACACCTTC
>TRBD2|TRBJ2-3|TRBV2|NA
CASRLGQREGLSDTQYF
TGTGCCAGCAGGCTCGGACAGCGGGAGGGCCTTTCAGATACGCAGTATTTT
>NA|TRBJ2-5|TRBV6-1|NA
CAIQPGVETQYF
TGTGCCATCCAACCAGGGGTAGAGACCCAGTACTTC
>TRBD1|TRBJ2-3|TRBV28|NA
CASSLGVRGLGDTQYF
TGTGCCAGCAGTTTAGGGGTCAGGGGGCTTGGTGATACGCAGTATTTT
>TRBD2|TRBJ2-1|TRBV15|once
CATSITSGTYNEQFF
TGTGCCACCAGCATTACTAGCGGGACCTACAATGAGCAGTTCTTC
>TRBD2|TRBJ2-7|TRBV28|NA
CASSPGTLLLAGGSSYEQYF
TGTGCCAGCAGTCCCGGGACACTACTTTTAGCGGGAGGGTCTTCCTACGAGCAGTACTTC
>NA|TRBJ2-7|TRBV2|few
CASSEGHYEQYF
TGTGCCAGCAGTGAGGGACACTACGAGCAGTACTTC
>TRBD2|TRBJ2-3|TRBV6-4|NA
CASSLAGGSDTQYF
TGTGCCAGCAGTCTAGCGGGAGGTTCAGATACGCAGTATTTT
>NA|TRBJ2-1|TRBV2|NA
CAREVTPERNEQFF
TGTGCCAGAGAGGTAACCCCGGAGAGGAATGAGCAGTTCTTC
>NA|TRBJ2-2|TRBV7-9|NA
CASSLVLGQSGELFF
TGTGCCAGCAGCTTAGTTCTCGGACAGTCCGGGGAGCTGTTTTTT
>NA|TRBJ2-2|TRBV18|NA
CASSPRGRNTGELFF
TGTGCCAGCTCACCCAGGGGAAGGAACACCGGGGAGCTGTTTTTT
>TRBD1|TRBJ2-5|TRBV7-2|NA
CASSLVWTGEETQYF
TGTGCCAGCAGCTTAGTTTGGACAGGGGAGGAGACCCAGTACTTC
>NA|TRBJ2-3|TRBV6-5|NA
CASRRASTDTQYF
TGTGCCAGCAGGCGAGCTAGCACAGATACGCAGTATTTT
>TRBD1|TRBJ1-2|TRBV29-1|NA
CSVGGQGDSAYGYTF
TGCAGCGTTGGGGGACAGGGCGATAGTGCGTATGGCTACACCTTC